This TCR beta chain was recorded in a study of T cells after yellow fever vaccination. The CDR3 totals 15 residues. Germline-derived CDR1 and CDR2 are SGDLS and YYNGEE. With 3 bases removed from V and 0 bases from J, the gap between germline ends came to 10 bases. In its sample, this clonotype was seen many times. The target antigen is unknown. TCRdb reprocessed the 5' RACE reads via MiXCR and lists one record per CDR3 protein. The data show 29,000 or so distinct CDR3 sequences, about 5% seen once. Broader study findings: Post-booster repertoires again held most primary-vaccination clones (about 96% CD4, roughly 88% CD8). Clonotypes found in both CD4 and CD8 compartments made up a small share.

This chain connects TRBV9 to TRBJ1-5; D is perhaps TRBD1 (5 bases). This receptor was taken from a young man who received the YFV17D yellow fever vaccine. The source material was CD8+ T cells sorted from PBMCs, sampled 10 days after the yellow fever booster vaccination. The CDR3: CASSASGGSNQPQHF. The CDR3 DNA sequence: TGTGCCAGCAGCGCGTCCGGGGGTAGCAATCAGCCCCAGCATTTT.